The 19 T cell receptor beta chains presented below share a single source sample, sequenced in a study of blood T cells in healthy people across ages. With a J-beta primer mix and a sample-barcoded 5' primer, a second PCR ran about 6 to 11 cycles. TCRdb called the 5' RACE reads again in MiXCR, with one record for every CDR3 protein. The sample carries 550,000 to 750,000 distinct CDR3 sequences, about 21% recorded once. The material sequenced was blood. The receptor source for this set is a man between 70 and 80 years old in good health.

This clonotype was found a few times. CDR3 sequence (DNA): TGCAGTGCTAGAGGAGCGGGAGGGGCAGATACGCAGTATTTT. This translates into CSARGAGGADTQYF. J is TRBJ2-3 and V is TRBV20-1, with 10 bases that match TRBD2. The CDR3 runs 14 residues. The ends lost 1 base at V and 4 bases at J; junction bases unmatched: 2. CDR1 DFQATT and CDR2 SNEGSKA come from the germline V gene (reference sequence).

This clonotype was recorded at least ten times. The chain uses TRBV9 and TRBJ1-2, with D perhaps TRBD1 (6 bases). Germline V gene sequence: CDR1 SGDLS, CDR2 YYNGEE. The CDR3 is 12 amino acids. Trimming took off 3 bases at V and 5 bases at J, with 8 bases between the two ends. Here the CDR3 reads CASSADSYGYTF. CDR3 coding DNA: TGTGCCAGCAGCGCGGACAGTTATGGCTACACCTTC.

This clonotype has ten or more counts. V usage is TRBV11-2 and J usage is TRBJ2-3, with D possibly called TRBD1 or TRBD2 (5 bases each). V lost 1 base and J 1 base, leaving 9 bases between the germline ends. The V gene's germline CDR1 is SGHAT and CDR2 FQNNGV. The CDR3 consists of 15 residues. The DNA of the CDR3 is TGTGCCAGCAGCTTAGGGGGACGGGGCACAGATACGCAGTATTTT. This gives the protein CASSLGGRGTDTQYF. Combining the CDR3 with reference TRBV11-2 and TRBJ2-3 gives the whole variable domain EAGVAQSPRYKIIEKRQSVAFWCNPISGHATLYWYQQILGQGPKLLIQFQNNGVVDDSQLPKDRFSAERLKGVDSTLKIQPAKLEDSAVYLCASSLGGRGTDTQYFGPGTRLTVL.

The chain is built from TRBV10-3 and TRBJ2-4; 10 bases are a match to TRBD2. Germline V gene sequence: CDR1 ENHRY, CDR2 SYGVKD. J lost 5 bases, V lost 0 bases, and 7 bases had no gene match. The CDR3 is 17 amino acids. The CDR3 sequence: CAISESGAGGPQNIQYF. For the CDR3, the DNA is TGTGCCATCAGTGAGTCGGGAGCGGGAGGGCCCCAAAACATTCAGTACTTC.

This chain joins TRBV7-8 and TRBJ1-5, with 7 nucleotides matching TRBD1. Germline V gives CDR1 SGHVS, CDR2 FQNEAQ. This CDR3 has 13 residues. Germline trimming cut 5 bases from V and 5 bases from J; bases unmatched to any gene: 3. The CDR3 loop reads CASSPQGDQPQHF. CDR3 bases: TGTGCCAGCAGCCCCCAGGGGGATCAGCCCCAGCATTTT.

This chain joins TRBV20-1 and TRBJ2-1; TRBD1 might be the D (5 bases). The V end was cut by 7 bases, the J end by 8 bases, with 15 bases between. Germline CDR1 is DFQATT and CDR2 is SNEGSKA (reference sequence). There are 12 residues in the CDR3. The CDR3 nucleotides are TGCAGTGTATTAGGCTCACAGGATGAGCAGTTCTTC. Its translation is CSVLGSQDEQFF.

The chain carries TRBV25-1 and TRBJ2-5; D gene unclear. The closer fit of TRBJ2-1 to the DNA end suggests the J call may be wrong. Germline V gives CDR1 MGHDK, CDR2 SYGVNS. The CDR3 runs to 12 residues. The CDR3 bases are TGTGCCAGCAGTGATAGTCTCCCTGAGCAGTTCTTC. It codes for CASSDSLPEQFF.

This clonotype turned up a few times. The chain links TRBV2 to TRBJ2-5; 10 nucleotides match TRBD2. Germline V gives CDR1 SNHLY, CDR2 FYNNEI. This CDR3 spans 14 amino acids. V lost 8 bases, J lost 1 base, and 4 bases stayed unmatched. CDR3 nucleotide sequence: TGTGCCAGCTTATGGACTAGCGGCCAAGAGACCCAGTACTTC. It is translated as CASLWTSGQETQYF.

This chain uses TRBV19 with TRBJ2-1, with D uncertain. CDR1 and CDR2 from the germline V gene are LNHDA and SQIVND (reference sequence). V was trimmed by 7 bases and J by 8 bases, leaving 15 bases between them. CDR3 length: 13 amino acids. The CDR3 here is CASTPLVGHEQFF. In DNA, the CDR3 is TGTGCCAGTACCCCTTTGGTTGGCCATGAGCAGTTCTTC.

In its sample, this clonotype was seen a few times. V gene TRBV12-3 or TRBV12-4 combines with J gene TRBJ2-7; D gene ambiguous. This CDR3 is built from 10 residues. The CDR3: CWQETYEQYF. CDR3 coding DNA: TGTTGGCAGGAGACCTACGAGCAGTACTTC.

CDR3 coding DNA: TGTGCCAGCAGCTTAGCGTTGACCCCAGGGAACACTGAAGCTTTCTTT. Translating gives CASSLALTPGNTEAFF. This sequence joins TRBV7-9 and TRBJ1-1, with D hard to call. The CDR3 runs to 16 residues. Trimming stripped 0 bases from V and 1 base from J, with 12 bases between. CDR1 is SEHNR, CDR2 FQNEAQ, per germline (reference sequence).

This clonotype was counted between two and nine times. V and J are TRBV12-5 and TRBJ2-1; D not certain. Per the germline V gene, CDR1 is LGHNT and CDR2 is FRNRAP. There are 12 residues in the CDR3. V was pared by 3 bases and J by 8 bases, with 8 bases between. CDR3 nucleotides: TGTGCTAGTGGTTTAGGACGCCATGAGCAGTTCTTC. The encoded protein is CASGLGRHEQFF.

This clonotype has a handful of counts. The chain recombines TRBV7-6 with TRBJ2-7, with 14 bases fitting TRBD2. CDR1 is SGHVS and CDR2 is FNYEAQ in the germline V gene. V lost 0 bases, J lost 0 bases, and 4 bases stayed unmatched. The CDR3 loop spans 18 amino acids. CDR3 DNA: TGTGCCAGCAGCTTAGCGCCAGGGACTAGCGGGAGCTCCTACGAGCAGTACTTC. Amino acid sequence: CASSLAPGTSGSSYEQYF.

There are a few counts of this clonotype. The genes are TRBV4-1 and TRBJ2-5; TRBD2 agrees at 12 bases. Trimming at V came to 6 bases and at J to 6 bases, leaving 5 bases not matched to a gene. Germline CDR1 reads MGHRA; CDR2 reads YSYEKL. CDR3 size: 14 residues. DNA of the CDR3: TGCGCCAGCAGACCTGGACTAGCGGGGAAGACCCAGTACTTC. Its protein is CASRPGLAGKTQYF.

The V gene is TRBV7-2, the J gene TRBJ1-5; TRBD1 might be the D (6 bases). The CDR3 runs 19 residues. Germline V gives CDR1 SGHTA, CDR2 FQGNSA. The V gene lost 5 bases and the J gene lost 0 bases, with 23 bases spanning the gap. The CDR3 here is CASSVDGGQLPSSNQPQHF. CDR3 nucleotides: TGTGCCAGCAGCGTGGACGGGGGGCAACTCCCTTCTAGCAATCAGCCCCAGCATTTT.

V gene TRBV5-1 combines with J gene TRBJ2-1; maybe TRBD2 (6 bases). The length of the CDR3 is 14 residues. The V gene lost 3 bases and the J gene lost 4 bases, with 11 bases spanning the gap. Germline lookup yields CDR1 SGHRS and CDR2 YFSETQ. DNA of the CDR3: TGCGCCAGCAGCTCGGCGGGGTCATACAATGAGCAGTTCTTC. Amino acids: CASSSAGSYNEQFF.

The chain links TRBV20-1 to TRBJ2-1; 13 nucleotides agree with TRBD2. V trimming: 6 bases; J trimming: 9 bases; junction bases outside the gene matches: 14. Per the germline V gene, CDR1 is DFQATT and CDR2 is SNEGSKA (reference sequence). The CDR3 consists of 16 residues. CDR3: CSAIPRTSGSLIEQFF. CDR3 in DNA: TGCAGTGCCATTCCCCGGACTAGCGGGAGTCTGATTGAGCAGTTCTTC.

This chain joins TRBV7-2 and TRBJ2-1; TRBD1 might be the D (7 bases). Germline V gene data show CDR1 as SGHTA and CDR2 as FQGNSA. V was trimmed by 7 bases and J by 0 bases, leaving 13 bases between them. This CDR3 region has 15 residues. CDR3 sequence reads: CASNVQGGSYNEQFF. For the CDR3, the DNA is TGTGCCAGCAACGTCCAGGGGGGCTCCTACAATGAGCAGTTCTTC. Drawing the rest from reference TRBV7-2 and TRBJ2-1, the complete variable domain is GAGVSQSPSNKVTEKGKDVELRCDPISGHTALYWYRQSLGQGLEFLIYFQGNSAPDKSGLPSDRFSAERTGGSVSTLTIQRTQQEDSAVYLCASNVQGGSYNEQFFGPGTRLTVL.

J is TRBJ2-1 and V is TRBV5-5, with D uncertain. The germline CDR1 and CDR2 sequences are SGHKS and YYEKEE (reference sequence). The CDR3 is made up of 12 amino acids. The V end lost 3 bases, the J end lost 9 bases, and 10 bases lay between the germline ends. CDR3 bases: TGTGCCAGCAGCTCCCCGAAGGCTGAGCAGTTCTTC. Amino acid sequence: CASSSPKAEQFF.